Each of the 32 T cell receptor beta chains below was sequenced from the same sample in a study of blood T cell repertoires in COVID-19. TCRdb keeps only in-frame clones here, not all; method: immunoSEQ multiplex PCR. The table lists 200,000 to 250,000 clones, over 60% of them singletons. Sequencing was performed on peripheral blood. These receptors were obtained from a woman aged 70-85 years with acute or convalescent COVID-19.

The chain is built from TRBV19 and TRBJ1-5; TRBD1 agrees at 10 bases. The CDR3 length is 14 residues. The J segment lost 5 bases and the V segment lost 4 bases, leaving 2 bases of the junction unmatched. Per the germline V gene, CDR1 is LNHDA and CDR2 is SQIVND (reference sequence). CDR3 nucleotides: TGTGCCAGTAGTACGGGACAGGGGCATCAGCCCCAGCATTTT. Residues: CASSTGQGHQPQHF.

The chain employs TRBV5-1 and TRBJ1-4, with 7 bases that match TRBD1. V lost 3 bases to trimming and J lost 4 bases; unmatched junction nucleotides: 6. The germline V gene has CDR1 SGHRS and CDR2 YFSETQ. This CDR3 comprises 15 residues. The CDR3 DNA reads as TGCGCCAGCAGCTCTGAGACAGGGTATAATGAAAAACTGTTTTTT. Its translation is CASSSETGYNEKLFF.

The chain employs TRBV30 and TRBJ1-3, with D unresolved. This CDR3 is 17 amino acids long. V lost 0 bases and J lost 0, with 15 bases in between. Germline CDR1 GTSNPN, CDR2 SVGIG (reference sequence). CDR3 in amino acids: CAWSVTAVSPSGNTIYF. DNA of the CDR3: TGTGCCTGGAGTGTAACAGCCGTGTCCCCCTCTGGAAACACCATATATTTT.

The CDR3 is CASSIRSAGGTKNIQYF. CDR3 sequence (DNA): TGTGCCAGTAGTATAAGATCGGCGGGAGGAACCAAAAACATTCAGTACTTC. The chain carries TRBV19 and TRBJ2-4; 8 bases fit TRBD2. J lost 2 bases, V lost 2 bases, and 8 bases had no gene match. Germline loops: CDR1 LNHDA, CDR2 SQIVND (reference sequence). The length of the CDR3 is 17 residues.

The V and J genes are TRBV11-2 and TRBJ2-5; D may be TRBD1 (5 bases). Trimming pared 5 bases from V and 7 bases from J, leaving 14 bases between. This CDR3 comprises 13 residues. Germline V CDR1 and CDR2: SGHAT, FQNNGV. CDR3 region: CASSPGPGGTQYF. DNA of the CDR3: TGTGCCAGCAGCCCAGGGCCAGGCGGGACCCAGTACTTC.

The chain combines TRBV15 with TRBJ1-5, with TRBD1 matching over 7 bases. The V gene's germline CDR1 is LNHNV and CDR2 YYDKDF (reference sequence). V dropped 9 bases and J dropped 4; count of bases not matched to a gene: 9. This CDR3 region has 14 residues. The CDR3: CATTRDSMNQPQHF. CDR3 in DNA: TGTGCCACTACCCGGGACAGCATGAATCAGCCCCAGCATTTT.

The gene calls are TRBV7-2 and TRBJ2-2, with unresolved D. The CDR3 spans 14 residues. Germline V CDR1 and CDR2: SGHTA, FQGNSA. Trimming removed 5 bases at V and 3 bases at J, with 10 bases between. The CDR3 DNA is TGTGCCAGCAGCACTATGCAAGACACCGGGGAGCTGTTTTTT. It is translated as CASSTMQDTGELFF.

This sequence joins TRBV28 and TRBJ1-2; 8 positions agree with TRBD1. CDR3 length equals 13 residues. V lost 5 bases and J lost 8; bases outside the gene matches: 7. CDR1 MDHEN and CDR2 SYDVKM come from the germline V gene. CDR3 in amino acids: CASSAGGAEGYTF. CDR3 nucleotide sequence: TGTGCCAGCAGTGCAGGGGGCGCTGAGGGCTACACCTTC.

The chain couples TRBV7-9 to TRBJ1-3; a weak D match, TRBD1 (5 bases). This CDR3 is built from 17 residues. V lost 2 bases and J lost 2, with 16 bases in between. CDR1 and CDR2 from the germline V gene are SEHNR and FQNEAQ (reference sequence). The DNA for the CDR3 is TGTGCCAGCAGCTTAAGGCGGGGGTTCGTCGCTGGAAACACCATATATTTT. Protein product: CASSLRRGFVAGNTIYF.

The chain's CDR3 is CASSEYRGDGYTF. The DNA for the CDR3 is TGTGCCAGCAGTGAATACAGGGGGGATGGCTACACCTTC. This chain uses TRBV6-1 with TRBJ1-2, with 8 bases lining up with TRBD1. From germline, CDR1 is MNHNS and CDR2 SASEGT. The CDR3 spans 13 residues. V lost 2 bases, J lost 6 bases, and 2 bases stayed unmatched.

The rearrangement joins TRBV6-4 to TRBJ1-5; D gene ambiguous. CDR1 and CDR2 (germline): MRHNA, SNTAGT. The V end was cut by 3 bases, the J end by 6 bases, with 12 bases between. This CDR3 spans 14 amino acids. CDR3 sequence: CASSEQAGSQPQHF. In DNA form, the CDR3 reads TGTGCCAGCAGTGAGCAGGCAGGAAGTCAGCCCCAGCATTTT.

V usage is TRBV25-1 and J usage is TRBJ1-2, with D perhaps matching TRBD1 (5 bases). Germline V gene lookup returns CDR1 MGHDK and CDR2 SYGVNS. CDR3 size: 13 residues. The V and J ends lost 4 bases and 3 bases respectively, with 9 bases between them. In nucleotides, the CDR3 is TGTGCCAGCAGTGGGCAGGGTTACTATGGCTACACCTTC. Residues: CASSGQGYYGYTF.

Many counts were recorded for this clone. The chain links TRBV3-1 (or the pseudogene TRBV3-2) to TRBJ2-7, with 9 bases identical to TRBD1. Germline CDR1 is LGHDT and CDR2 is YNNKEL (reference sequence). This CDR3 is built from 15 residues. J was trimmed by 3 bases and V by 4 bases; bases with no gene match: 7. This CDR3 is CASSLGTGIGYEQYF. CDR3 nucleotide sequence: TGTGCCAGCAGCCTCGGGACAGGGATAGGCTACGAGCAGTACTTC.

CDR3 in DNA: TGTGCTAGTGGTTTGACAACAGATACGCAGTATTTT. It translates to CASGLTTDTQYF. This rearrangement joins TRBV12-5 to TRBJ2-3; unclear D gene. The CDR3 extends over 12 amino acids. Germline-derived CDR1 and CDR2 are LGHNT and FRNRAP. V lost 2 bases, J lost 3 bases, and 3 bases lay in between.

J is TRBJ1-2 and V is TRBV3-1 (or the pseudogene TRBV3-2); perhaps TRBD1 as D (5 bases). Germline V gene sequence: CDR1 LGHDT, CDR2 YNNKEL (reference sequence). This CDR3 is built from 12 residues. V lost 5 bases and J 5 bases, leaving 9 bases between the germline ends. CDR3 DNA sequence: TGTGCCAGCAGCTTCACAGGATATGGCTACACCTTC. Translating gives CASSFTGYGYTF.

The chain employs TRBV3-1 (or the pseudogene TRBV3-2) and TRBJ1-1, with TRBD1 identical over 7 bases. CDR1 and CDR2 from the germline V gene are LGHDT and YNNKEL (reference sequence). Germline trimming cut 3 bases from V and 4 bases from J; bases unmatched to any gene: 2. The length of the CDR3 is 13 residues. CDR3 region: CASSQGQITEAFF. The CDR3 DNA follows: TGTGCCAGCAGCCAGGGACAGATCACTGAAGCTTTCTTT.

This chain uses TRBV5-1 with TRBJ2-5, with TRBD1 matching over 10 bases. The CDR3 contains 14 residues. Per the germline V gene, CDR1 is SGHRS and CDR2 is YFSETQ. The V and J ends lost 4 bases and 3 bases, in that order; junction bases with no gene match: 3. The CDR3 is CASSPGTGEETQYF. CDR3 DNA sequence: TGCGCCAGCAGCCCTGGGACAGGGGAAGAGACCCAGTACTTC.

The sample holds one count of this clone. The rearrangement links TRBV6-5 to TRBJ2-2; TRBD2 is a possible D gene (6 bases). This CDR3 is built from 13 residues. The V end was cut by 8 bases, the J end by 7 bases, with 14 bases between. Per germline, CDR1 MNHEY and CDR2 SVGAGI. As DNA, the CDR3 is TGTGCCAGCGGAGGAGGGAAAGGCGGGGAGCTGTTTTTT. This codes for CASGGGKGGELFF.

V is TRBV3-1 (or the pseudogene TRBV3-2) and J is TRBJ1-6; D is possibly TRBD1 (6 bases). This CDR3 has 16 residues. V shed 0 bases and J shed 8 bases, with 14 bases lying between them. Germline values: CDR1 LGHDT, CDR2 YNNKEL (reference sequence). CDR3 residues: CASSQELVTGDSPLHF. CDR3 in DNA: TGTGCCAGCAGCCAAGAATTAGTGACAGGAGATTCACCCCTCCACTTT.

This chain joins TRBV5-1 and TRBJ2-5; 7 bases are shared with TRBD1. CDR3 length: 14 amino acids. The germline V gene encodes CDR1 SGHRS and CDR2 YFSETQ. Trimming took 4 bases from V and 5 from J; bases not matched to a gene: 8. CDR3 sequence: CASSTQGVRETQYF. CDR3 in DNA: TGCGCCAGCAGCACGCAGGGGGTGCGGGAGACCCAGTACTTC.

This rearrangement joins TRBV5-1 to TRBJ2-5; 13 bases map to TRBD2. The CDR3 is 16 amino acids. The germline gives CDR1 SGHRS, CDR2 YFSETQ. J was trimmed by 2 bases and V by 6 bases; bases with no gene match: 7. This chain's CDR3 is CASNPTSGRHQETQYF. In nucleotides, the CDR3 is TGCGCCAGCAACCCGACTAGCGGGAGGCATCAAGAGACCCAGTACTTC.

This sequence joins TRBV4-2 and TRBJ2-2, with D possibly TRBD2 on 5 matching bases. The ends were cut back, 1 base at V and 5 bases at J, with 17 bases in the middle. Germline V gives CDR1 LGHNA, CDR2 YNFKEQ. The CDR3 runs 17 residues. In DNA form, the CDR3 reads TGTGCCAGCAGCCAAGTAAATAGCGCCGAGAGTACCGGGGAGCTGTTTTTT. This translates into CASSQVNSAESTGELFF.

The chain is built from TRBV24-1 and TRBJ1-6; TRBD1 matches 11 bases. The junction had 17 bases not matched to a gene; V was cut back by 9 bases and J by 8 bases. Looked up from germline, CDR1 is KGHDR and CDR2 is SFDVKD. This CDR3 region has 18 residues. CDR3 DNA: TGTGCCACCGTTGAAAGGACAGGGGGCAATCAAGCCTATTCACCCCTCCACTTT. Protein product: CATVERTGGNQAYSPLHF.

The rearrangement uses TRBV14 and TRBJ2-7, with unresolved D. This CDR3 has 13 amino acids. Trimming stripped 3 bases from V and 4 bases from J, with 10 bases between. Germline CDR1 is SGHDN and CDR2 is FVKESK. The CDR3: CASSHLSGYEQYF. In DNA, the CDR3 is TGTGCCAGCAGCCATCTTTCGGGTTACGAGCAGTACTTC. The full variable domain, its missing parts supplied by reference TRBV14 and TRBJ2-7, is EAGVTQFPSHSVIEKGQTVTLRCDPISGHDNLYWYRRVMGKEIKFLLHFVKESKQDESGMPNNRFLAERTGGTYSTLKVQPAELEDSGVYFCASSHLSGYEQYFGPGTRLTVT.

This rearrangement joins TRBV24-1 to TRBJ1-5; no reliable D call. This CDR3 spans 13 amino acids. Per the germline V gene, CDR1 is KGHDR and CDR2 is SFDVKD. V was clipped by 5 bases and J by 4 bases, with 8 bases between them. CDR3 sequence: CATSANRNQPQHF. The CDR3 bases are TGTGCCACCAGTGCCAACAGAAATCAGCCCCAGCATTTT.

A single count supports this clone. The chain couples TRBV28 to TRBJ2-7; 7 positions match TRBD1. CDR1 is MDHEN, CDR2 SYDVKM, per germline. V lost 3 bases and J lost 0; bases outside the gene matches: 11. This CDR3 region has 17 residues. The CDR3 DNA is TGTGCCAGCAGTTTTCCCCCCGACAGGGCAAGCTCCTACGAGCAGTACTTC. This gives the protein CASSFPPDRASSYEQYF.

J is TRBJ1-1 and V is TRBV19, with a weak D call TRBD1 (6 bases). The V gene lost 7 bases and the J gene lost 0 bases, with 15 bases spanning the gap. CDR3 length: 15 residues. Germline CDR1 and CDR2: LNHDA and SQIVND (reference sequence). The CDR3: CASTPRGILNTEAFF. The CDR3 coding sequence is TGTGCCAGTACCCCTAGGGGGATTCTGAACACTGAAGCTTTCTTT.

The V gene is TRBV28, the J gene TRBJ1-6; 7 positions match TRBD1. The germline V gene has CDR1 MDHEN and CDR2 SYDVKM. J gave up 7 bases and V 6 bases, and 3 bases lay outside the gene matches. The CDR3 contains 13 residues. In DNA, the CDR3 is TGTGCCAGCAGGGCGGACAGGAATTCACCCCTCCACTTT. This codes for CASRADRNSPLHF.

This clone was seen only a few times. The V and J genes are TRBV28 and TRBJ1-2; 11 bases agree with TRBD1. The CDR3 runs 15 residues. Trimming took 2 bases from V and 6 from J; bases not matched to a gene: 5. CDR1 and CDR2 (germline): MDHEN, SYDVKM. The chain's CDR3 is CASSLTTGQGDGYTF. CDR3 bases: TGTGCCAGCAGTTTAACTACGGGACAGGGGGATGGCTACACCTTC.

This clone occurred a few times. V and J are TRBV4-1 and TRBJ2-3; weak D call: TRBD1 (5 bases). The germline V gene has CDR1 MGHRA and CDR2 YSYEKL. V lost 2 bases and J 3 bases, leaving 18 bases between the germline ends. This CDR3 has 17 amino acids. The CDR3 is CASSQPDRIIGTDTQYF. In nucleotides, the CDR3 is TGCGCCAGCAGCCAACCCGACAGAATCATAGGGACAGATACGCAGTATTTT.

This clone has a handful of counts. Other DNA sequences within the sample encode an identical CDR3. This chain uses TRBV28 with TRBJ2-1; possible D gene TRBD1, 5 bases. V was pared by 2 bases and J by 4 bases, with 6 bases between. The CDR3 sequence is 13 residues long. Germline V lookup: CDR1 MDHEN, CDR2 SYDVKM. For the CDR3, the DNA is TGTGCCAGCAGTTTACAGGGATACAATGAGCAGTTCTTC. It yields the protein CASSLQGYNEQFF.

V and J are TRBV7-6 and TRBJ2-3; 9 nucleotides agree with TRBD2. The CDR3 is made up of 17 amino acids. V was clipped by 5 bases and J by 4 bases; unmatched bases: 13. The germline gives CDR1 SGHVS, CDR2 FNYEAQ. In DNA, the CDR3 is TGTGCCAGCAGCCCCACCCATTCTGCGGGAGGGGCAGATACGCAGTATTTT. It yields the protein CASSPTHSAGGADTQYF. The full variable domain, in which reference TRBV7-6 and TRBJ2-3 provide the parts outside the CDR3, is GAGVSQSPRYKVTKRGQDVALRCDPISGHVSLYWYRQALGQGPEFLTYFNYEAQQDKSGLPNDRFSAERPEGSISTLTIQRTEQRDSAMYRCASSPTHSAGGADTQYFGPGTRLTVL.